The 25 T cell receptor beta chains presented below share a single source sample, sequenced in a study of blood T cell repertoires in COVID-19. Some clones are missing from TCRdb's copy, which holds only in-frame ones; the method was immunoSEQ multiplex PCR. The table records some 65,000 clones, approximately 84% of them present only once. Sequenced input: peripheral blood. These receptors were taken from a man in his forties or fifties with COVID-19, enrolled during active disease.

The chain links TRBV3-1 (or the pseudogene TRBV3-2) to TRBJ2-5; 10 bases are a match to TRBD2. V lost 1 base to trimming and J lost 5 bases; unmatched junction nucleotides: 10. Germline CDR1 reads LGHDT; CDR2 reads YNNKEL (reference sequence). This CDR3 is built from 17 residues. CDR3 DNA sequence: TGTGCCAGCAGCCAAGTCGCGAGCGGGGGGGCAGTGGAGACCCAGTACTTC. Its protein is CASSQVASGGAVETQYF.

The chain couples TRBV10-2 to TRBJ1-5, with 9 bases lining up with TRBD1. V was clipped by 2 bases and J by 5 bases; unmatched bases: 4. CDR3 length: 15 amino acids. Germline assignment: CDR1 WSHSY and CDR2 SAAADI. The CDR3 protein is CASSETGGAYQPQHF. CDR3 DNA: TGCGCCAGCAGTGAGACAGGGGGCGCATATCAGCCCCAGCATTTT.

The chain couples TRBV7-8 to TRBJ2-7, with D hard to call. The CDR3 spans 11 residues. CDR1 and CDR2 from the germline V gene are SGHVS and FQNEAQ. Trimming shortened V by 5 bases and J by 4 bases, and 6 bases separated the two germline ends. CDR3 DNA sequence: TGTGCCAGCAGCCTACAGTACGAGCAGTACTTC. The encoded protein is CASSLQYEQYF.

The chain employs TRBV9 and TRBJ2-3; 11 positions match TRBD2. V lost 2 bases, J lost 3 bases, and 8 bases stayed unmatched. This CDR3 region has 17 residues. The germline gives CDR1 SGDLS, CDR2 YYNGEE. The CDR3 reads CASSVDLLAGVTDTQYF. In DNA, the CDR3 is TGTGCCAGCAGCGTCGACTTACTAGCGGGGGTGACAGATACGCAGTATTTT.

In its sample, this clone was seen a few times. The rearrangement links TRBV19 to TRBJ1-1; 8 nucleotides match TRBD1. Germline loops: CDR1 LNHDA, CDR2 SQIVND (reference sequence). The CDR3 covers 15 residues. V lost 3 bases and J lost 6; bases outside the gene matches: 9. The CDR3 DNA reads TGTGCCAGTAGTATCATTCCGGACAGGGCGGCTGAAGCTTTCTTT. It codes for CASSIIPDRAAEAFF.

The chain is built from TRBV5-6 and TRBJ1-5; 7 nucleotides line up with TRBD1. Germline V gene data show CDR1 as SGHDT and CDR2 as YYEEEE. Losses at the gene ends were 2 bases for V and 3 bases for J; bases not matched to a gene: 5. The CDR3 extends over 15 amino acids. The CDR3 DNA sequence: TGTGCCAGCAGCTTAACAGGGGTCGTCAATCAGCCCCAGCATTTT. Its translation is CASSLTGVVNQPQHF. Full variable domain (missing parts from reference TRBV5-6 and TRBJ1-5): DAGVTQSPTHLIKTRGQQVTLRCSPKSGHDTVSWYQQALGQGPQFIFQYYEEEERQRGNFPDRFSGHQFPNYSSELNVNALLLGDSALYLCASSLTGVVNQPQHFGDGTRLSIL.

The V call is TRBV3-1 (or the pseudogene TRBV3-2), the J call TRBJ2-2; D uncertain. The CDR3 runs 13 residues. With 2 bases removed from V and 8 bases from J, the gap between germline ends came to 9 bases. Per the germline V gene, CDR1 is LGHDT and CDR2 is YNNKEL (reference sequence). The CDR3 is CASSQILQGELFF. CDR3 DNA sequence: TGTGCCAGCAGCCAAATCCTCCAGGGGGAGCTGTTTTTT.

CDR3 residues: CAWSVYGLPGNTIYF. CDR3 bases: TGTGCCTGGAGTGTATACGGGTTACCCGGAAACACCATATATTTT. The chain has TRBV30 and TRBJ1-3; D uncertain. Trimming stripped 0 bases from V and 4 bases from J, with 13 bases between. Germline lookup yields CDR1 GTSNPN and CDR2 SVGIG (reference sequence). The CDR3 has 15 amino acids.

The chain uses TRBV19 and TRBJ1-1; 10 bases are shared with TRBD1. Germline trimming cut 7 bases from V and 3 bases from J; bases unmatched to any gene: 5. The V gene's germline CDR1 is LNHDA and CDR2 SQIVND (reference sequence). The CDR3 sequence is 14 residues long. The CDR3 DNA sequence: TGTGCCAGTACCCCCGGGACAGGGGACACTGAAGCTTTCTTT. Translated, it gives CASTPGTGDTEAFF. Looking up the rest from reference TRBV19 and TRBJ1-1 gives the full variable domain: DGGITQSPKYLFRKEGQNVTLSCEQNLNHDAMYWYRQDPGQGLRLIYYSQIVNDFQKGDIAEGYSVSREKKESFPLTVTSAQKNPTAFYLCASTPGTGDTEAFFGQGTRLTVV.

This chain links TRBV18 with TRBJ1-4; 8 nucleotides align to TRBD1. V shed 6 bases, J shed 6 bases, and the junction held 15 bases outside the gene matches. In germline, CDR1 is KGHSH, CDR2 LQKENI. There are 17 residues in the CDR3. The CDR3 protein is CASSPGLQGAGDEKLFF. The CDR3 DNA sequence: TGTGCCAGCTCGCCCGGATTGCAGGGGGCTGGGGATGAAAAACTGTTTTTT. Full variable domain (remainder filled in from reference TRBV18 and TRBJ1-4): NAGVMQNPRHLVRRRGQEARLRCSPMKGHSHVYWYRQLPEEGLKFMVYLQKENIIDESGMPKERFSAEFPKEGPSILRIQQVVRGDSAAYFCASSPGLQGAGDEKLFFGSGTQLSVL.

The chain couples TRBV11-1 to TRBJ2-1; 8 bases map to TRBD1. Unmatched junction bases numbered 9, after V lost 5 bases and J lost 6 bases. The CDR3 sequence is 15 residues long. Germline V CDR1 and CDR2: SGHAT, FQDESV (reference sequence). Here the CDR3 reads CASSHRLDRVNEQFF. As DNA, the CDR3 is TGTGCCAGCAGCCACCGCCTGGACAGGGTCAATGAGCAGTTCTTC.

This rearrangement joins TRBV6-5 to TRBJ1-1; no clear D gene. CDR1 MNHEY and CDR2 SVGAGI come from the germline V gene. The CDR3 covers 13 residues. Trimming removed 1 base at V and 3 bases at J, with 6 bases between. CDR3 in amino acids: CASSYFRDTEAFF. As DNA, the CDR3 is TGTGCCAGCAGTTACTTCCGGGACACTGAAGCTTTCTTT.

This chain connects TRBV28 to TRBJ1-5, with 12 bases fitting TRBD1. V lost 6 bases, J lost 7 bases, and 10 bases stayed unmatched. The germline CDR1 and CDR2 sequences are MDHEN and SYDVKM. The CDR3 length is 16 residues. The CDR3 DNA follows: TGTGCCAGCAGCCCTGGGGGACAGGGGGCATGGCAGCCCCAGCATTTT. This sequence encodes CASSPGGQGAWQPQHF.

The chain uses TRBV5-6 and TRBJ2-7; TRBD1 might be the D (6 bases). CDR1 SGHDT and CDR2 YYEEEE come from the germline V gene. CDR3 length: 13 amino acids. Deletions cut 5 bases from V and 3 bases from J, with 12 bases between. The CDR3 spells CASSSDRNYEQYF. The CDR3 coding sequence is TGTGCCAGCAGTTCTGACAGGAACTACGAGCAGTACTTC.

The gene calls are TRBV6-5 and TRBJ2-5; D uncertain. CDR1 and CDR2 (germline): MNHEY, SVGAGI. The germline V and J ends were trimmed by 7 bases and 7 bases, with 16 bases remaining between them. The CDR3 contains 13 residues. This chain's CDR3 is CASIHPTIGTQYF. CDR3 DNA: TGTGCCAGCATTCACCCCACTATAGGGACCCAGTACTTC.

The chain joins TRBV6-5 to TRBJ2-5, with D possibly being TRBD2 (7 bases). This CDR3 has 13 residues. Trimming shortened V by 6 bases and J by 3 bases, and 11 bases separated the two germline ends. Germline V gene data show CDR1 as MNHEY and CDR2 as SVGAGI. The CDR3 sequence is CASRGGAEETQYF. CDR3 coding DNA: TGTGCCAGCAGGGGGGGGGCGGAAGAGACCCAGTACTTC.

The rearrangement joins TRBV4-1 to TRBJ2-7, with a weak D call TRBD2 (5 bases). This CDR3 is built from 15 residues. The ends were cut back, 2 bases at V and 2 bases at J, with 13 bases in the middle. Germline V gene data show CDR1 as MGHRA and CDR2 as YSYEKL. The CDR3 DNA sequence: TGCGCCAGCAGCCAATACCCAGGAGGCCCCTACGAGCAGTACTTC. This gives the protein CASSQYPGGPYEQYF.

The CDR3 bases are TGTGCCAGCACTGAAACCATTGCCCGGGGATCTGGGAATCAGCCCCAGCATTTT. It is translated as CASTETIARGSGNQPQHF. The chain couples TRBV21-1 to TRBJ1-5. TRBV21-1 is reported as a pseudogene. CDR3 length: 18 amino acids.

CDR3 amino acids: CATPYPRDRAGDSNQPQHF. DNA for the CDR3: TGTGCCACCCCCTACCCCCGGGACAGGGCTGGAGATAGCAATCAGCCCCAGCATTTT. The gene calls are TRBV11-3 and TRBJ1-5; 9 nucleotides match TRBD1. The CDR3 length is 19 residues. The V segment lost 10 bases and the J segment 0 bases; nucleotides outside the gene matches: 19. Germline V gives CDR1 SGHNT, CDR2 YENEEA. Full variable domain (missing parts from reference TRBV11-3 and TRBJ1-5): EAGVVQSPRYKIIEKKQPVAFWCNPISGHNTLYWYLQNLGQGPELLIRYENEEAVDDSQLPKDRFSAERLKGVDSTLKIQPAELGDSAVYLCATPYPRDRAGDSNQPQHFGDGTRLSIL.

The chain joins TRBV18 to TRBJ1-5, with D perhaps TRBD1 (6 bases). The CDR3 has 13 amino acids. Trimming removed 5 bases at V and 5 bases at J, with 10 bases between. Per the germline V gene, CDR1 is KGHSH and CDR2 is LQKENI. CDR3 in amino acids: CASSSDRHQPQHF. The DNA of the CDR3 is TGTGCCAGCTCATCGGACAGACATCAGCCCCAGCATTTT.

J is TRBJ2-1 and V is TRBV12-3 or TRBV12-4, with 8 positions matching TRBD1. The length of the CDR3 is 12 residues. Unmatched junction bases numbered 8, after V lost 10 bases and J lost 9 bases. The CDR3 nucleotides are TGTGCCACCCACTCAGGGGGCACTGAGCAGTTCTTC. Its translation: CATHSGGTEQFF.

The V call is TRBV27, the J call TRBJ2-7; D is possibly TRBD2 (5 bases). Germline V gene lookup returns CDR1 MNHEY and CDR2 SMNVEV (reference sequence). This CDR3 contains 12 residues. Trimming shortened V by 3 bases and J by 7 bases, and 10 bases separated the two germline ends. CDR3 loop: CASSFGVREQYF. CDR3 DNA: TGTGCCAGCAGTTTCGGGGTGAGGGAGCAGTACTTC.

The rearrangement uses TRBV10-1 and TRBJ1-5, with 8 bases that match TRBD1. CDR1 and CDR2 from the germline V gene are WNHNN and SYGVQD (reference sequence). The CDR3 consists of 15 residues. Losses at the gene ends were 4 bases for V and 0 bases for J; bases not matched to a gene: 2. DNA of the CDR3: TGCGCCAGCAGTGGGACAGGGAATAGCAATCAGCCCCAGCATTTT. Translation gives CASSGTGNSNQPQHF.

J is TRBJ2-2 and V is TRBV13; 7 bases match TRBD1. The CDR3 loop spans 18 amino acids. CDR1 is PRHDT, CDR2 FYEKMQ, per germline (reference sequence). Germline trimming cut 4 bases from V and 7 bases from J; bases unmatched to any gene: 18. CDR3 in DNA: TGTGCCAGCAGCTCACCGCACCAAGCCGACAGGGTCGGCGGGGAGCTGTTTTTT. Its translation is CASSSPHQADRVGGELFF.

This clone appeared a single time. The genes are TRBV9 and TRBJ1-1; TRBD1 matches at 7 bases. The CDR3 has 14 residues. Trimming removed 3 bases from V and 5 bases from J; junction bases left unmatched: 7. Per the germline V gene, CDR1 is SGDLS and CDR2 is YYNGEE. The CDR3 loop is CASSAAGGSTEAFF. The CDR3 nucleotides read TGTGCCAGCAGCGCCGCAGGGGGATCAACTGAAGCTTTCTTT.